One sample yielded the 15 T cell receptor beta chains listed below, sequenced in a study of blood T cell repertoires in COVID-19 (dated by TCRdb to between 2020 and 2021). Library construction relied on the immunoSEQ multiplex PCR assay. TCRdb provides this immuneACCESS table in a form limited to in-frame rearrangements. Some clones are lacking; in checked studies, under half of them reflect an unresolved V gene, and why the rest are absent is not known. Counted in this sample were about 140,000 clones; 80% to 85% of them appeared once. The top ten clones comprise about 4% of the sample. The sequencing input was peripheral blood. These receptors were taken from an elderly woman with acute or convalescent COVID-19.

The rearrangement links TRBV30 to TRBJ2-7; possible D gene TRBD2, 7 bases. CDR1 GTSNPN and CDR2 SVGIG come from the germline V gene (reference sequence). This CDR3 has 17 residues. V lost 0 bases and J 4 bases, leaving 22 bases between the germline ends. The CDR3 region has the DNA TGTGCCTGGAGTGTCGGGGTATATCGGGGGGCCAGGTACGAGCAGTACTTC. Its protein product is CAWSVGVYRGARYEQYF.

The J gene is TRBJ1-4, the V gene TRBV6-5, with 9 bases aligning to TRBD1. The ends lost 6 bases at V and 7 bases at J; junction bases unmatched: 3. Germline CDR1 reads MNHEY; CDR2 reads SVGAGI. This CDR3 comprises 13 residues. CDR3 DNA sequence: TGTGCCAGCAGAGGACAGGGGAGTGAAAAACTGTTTTTT. This sequence encodes CASRGQGSEKLFF.

The chain recombines TRBV28 with TRBJ2-3, with 10 bases matching TRBD2. Germline CDR1 is MDHEN and CDR2 is SYDVKM. The V segment lost 4 bases and the J segment 8 bases; nucleotides outside the gene matches: 6. CDR3 length: 14 amino acids. CDR3 bases: TGTGCCAGCAGTTATAGCGGGGGGCAGGGTACGCAGTATTTT. It is translated as CASSYSGGQGTQYF. Supplemented by reference TRBV28 and TRBJ2-3, the full variable domain reads DVKVTQSSRYLVKRTGEKVFLECVQDMDHENMFWYRQDPGLGLRLIYFSYDVKMKEKGDIPEGYSVSREKKERFSLILESASTNQTSMYLCASSYSGGQGTQYFGPGTRLTVL.

This clone was seen a handful of times. The chain carries TRBV28 and TRBJ1-2; D not resolved. Deletions cut 5 bases from V and 4 bases from J, with 23 bases between. The length of the CDR3 is 17 residues. Looked up from germline, CDR1 is MDHEN and CDR2 is SYDVKM. CDR3 nucleotide sequence: TGTGCCAGCAGTCTTGCCGAGATGACAACCTTAGTCTATGGCTACACCTTC. It specifies CASSLAEMTTLVYGYTF.

The chain recombines TRBV6-4 with TRBJ2-1; 7 bases match TRBD2. The CDR3 covers 14 residues. Germline lookup yields CDR1 MRHNA and CDR2 SNTAGT. V was pared by 6 bases and J by 3 bases, with 5 bases of the junction left unmatched. The CDR3 DNA follows: TGTGCCAGCAGGGGACTACCTCACTACAATGAGCAGTTCTTC. Amino acid sequence: CASRGLPHYNEQFF.

Details on this clone: The junction does not match germline at one end; this may be a read error. The sample has other DNA sequences that encode this CDR3 too. This chain joins TRBV6-2 or TRBV6-3 and TRBJ1-1; possible D gene TRBD1, 5 bases. Germline CDR1 MNHEY, CDR2 SVGEGT. CDR3 length equals 14 residues. DNA of the CDR3: TGTGCCAGCAGTTACCAGGCAGGGAGGACTGAAGCCTTCTTT. It specifies CASSYQAGRTEAFF.

The rearrangement uses TRBV7-2 and TRBJ2-5, with TRBD1 identical over 12 bases. The J segment lost 6 bases and the V segment lost 1 base, leaving 3 bases of the junction unmatched. The CDR3 is 15 amino acids. CDR1 is SGHTA and CDR2 is FQGNSA in the germline V gene. CDR3 loop: CASSLGGQGAKTQYF. CDR3 coding DNA: TGTGCCAGCAGCTTAGGGGGACAGGGGGCAAAGACCCAGTACTTC.

The chain couples TRBV7-2 to TRBJ2-1, with D perhaps TRBD1 (8 bases). Trimming pared 3 bases from V and 2 bases from J, leaving 17 bases between. The CDR3 is made up of 17 amino acids. The V gene's germline CDR1 is SGHTA and CDR2 FQGNSA. CDR3 DNA sequence: TGTGCCAGCAGCTTGGGATACAGGGGGGGACCCTACAATGAGCAGTTCTTC. Encoded protein: CASSLGYRGGPYNEQFF.

This clone was found a few times. The chain recombines TRBV5-1 with TRBJ1-1, with D possibly TRBD1 on 6 matching bases. This CDR3 has 15 amino acids. V dropped 0 bases and J dropped 1 base, with 10 bases sitting between them. CDR1 and CDR2 from the germline V gene are SGHRS and YFSETQ. CDR3 region: CASSLEGVPNTEAFF. The CDR3 nucleotides are TGCGCCAGCAGCTTGGAGGGGGTCCCGAACACTGAAGCTTTCTTT.

V gene TRBV7-2 combines with J gene TRBJ2-2; possibly TRBD2 for D (5 bases). V lost 5 bases, J lost 0 bases, and 13 bases lay in between. Per germline, CDR1 SGHTA and CDR2 FQGNSA. The CDR3 loop spans 16 amino acids. The CDR3 DNA sequence: TGTGCCAGCAGCCAACTCGGACTTGCGAACACCGGGGAGCTGTTTTTT. This sequence encodes CASSQLGLANTGELFF.

The chain recombines TRBV27 with TRBJ2-2; D might be TRBD2 (6 bases). There are 16 residues in the CDR3. Trimming shortened V by 1 base and J by 5 bases, and 14 bases separated the two germline ends. CDR1 and CDR2 (germline): MNHEY, SMNVEV (reference sequence). CDR3 sequence (DNA): TGTGCCAGCAGTTTATGGGGTAGACGGGGGACCGGGGAGCTGTTTTTT. Translation gives CASSLWGRRGTGELFF.

In this sample, this clone turned up many times. The chain recombines TRBV7-9 with TRBJ2-2; D might be TRBD2 (7 bases). Germline CDR1 reads SEHNR; CDR2 reads FQNEAQ (reference sequence). The CDR3 consists of 19 residues. Trimming left V 5 bases short and J 3 bases short, with 25 bases between. The CDR3 coding sequence is TGTGCCAGCAGCCCCTCCATAGGCGGGGGCCGAGGGGACACCGGGGAGCTGTTTTTT. Encoded protein: CASSPSIGGGRGDTGELFF.

This clone was seen once. The rearrangement links TRBV6-5 to TRBJ2-1; 11 bases match TRBD1. The CDR3 totals 15 residues. V shed 6 bases, J shed 4 bases, and the junction held 5 bases outside the gene matches. The germline CDR1 and CDR2 sequences are MNHEY and SVGAGI. The CDR3 sequence: CASREGTGGYNEQFF. The CDR3 DNA reads TGTGCCAGCAGGGAGGGGACAGGGGGGTACAATGAGCAGTTCTTC.

The chain recombines TRBV2 with TRBJ1-2; 7 bases are shared with TRBD1. The J segment lost 4 bases and the V segment lost 6 bases, leaving 5 bases of the junction unmatched. This CDR3 spans 13 amino acids. Germline V gene data show CDR1 as SNHLY and CDR2 as FYNNEI. The CDR3 sequence: CASSLRDSYGYTF. In nucleotides, the CDR3 is TGTGCCAGCAGCCTAAGGGACAGCTATGGCTACACCTTC.

This chain links TRBV2 with TRBJ2-1, with 7 positions matching TRBD1. J gave up 5 bases and V 7 bases, and 5 bases lay outside the gene matches. Germline CDR1 reads SNHLY; CDR2 reads FYNNEI. The CDR3 loop spans 13 amino acids. CDR3 nucleotides: TGTGCCAGCAACAGTGACAGGGACAATGAGCAGTTCTTC. Amino acids: CASNSDRDNEQFF.